The 12 T cell receptor beta chains listed next were all sequenced from one sample in a study of T cells in women clearing cervical HPV infection. TCRdb keeps only in-frame clones here, not all; method: immunoSEQ multiplex PCR. This table lists tens of thousands of clones. Sequenced sample: blood buffy coat. Receptors were obtained from a woman aged 18 to 75 with a cervical HPV16 infection that either progressed to CIN3+ or cleared (not recorded which).

CDR3 DNA, as far as it was read: TGTGCCATCAGGGGTTCCGGGACAGATGGAAACACC. Its translation: CAIRGSGTDGNT. The CDR3, in full, reads CAIRGSGTDGNTIYF. The chain employs TRBV10-3 and TRBJ1-3; 7 bases are a match to TRBD1. The read terminates 3 residues ahead of where the CDR3 ends, so the germline J gene completes it. The junction had 8 bases not matched to a gene; V was cut back by 6 bases and J by 3 bases. The CDR3 covers 15 residues. CDR1 is ENHRY, CDR2 SYGVKD, per germline.

Turning to this clone: Read data end 3 residues before the CDR3 end; the end is taken from the germline J gene. In the same sample, other DNA sequences code for this CDR3. The chain recombines TRBV18 with TRBJ2-5, with TRBD1 matching over 8 bases. CDR1 and CDR2 from the germline V gene are KGHSH and LQKENI. The CDR3 runs 16 residues. Trimming took 0 bases from V and 5 from J; bases not matched to a gene: 8. CDR3: CASSPPSQGAQETQYF. Incomplete CDR3 DNA: TGTGCCAGCTCACCACCTTCGCAGGGGGCTCAGGAGACC.

Worth noting for this clone: The CDR3 end lies 3 residues beyond the end of the read and is filled in from the germline J gene. The chain has TRBV7-9 and TRBJ1-5; D gene uncertain. Germline CDR1 reads SEHNR; CDR2 reads FQNEAQ (reference sequence). Trimming removed 9 bases at V and 2 bases at J, with 5 bases between. CDR3 size: 11 residues. The CDR3 is CASSGNQPQHF. Partial CDR3 DNA: TGTGCCAGTAGTGGCAATCAGCCC. Supplemented by reference TRBV7-9 and TRBJ1-5, the full variable domain reads DTGVSQNPRHKITKRGQNVTFRCDPISEHNRLYWYRQTLGQGPEFLTYFQNEAQLEKSRLLSDRFSAERPKGSFSTLEIQRTEQGDSAMYLCASSGNQPQHFGDGTRLSIL.

The covered CDR3 bases are TGTGCCAGCAGTTACGGGTGGCTAGCGGACTACGAG. Its translation is CASSYGWLADYE. The full CDR3 protein is CASSYGWLADYEQYF. The chain recombines TRBV6-2 or TRBV6-3 with TRBJ2-7; TRBD2 matches 7 bases. The read is 3 residues too short to cover the CDR3 end, so that end is filled in from the germline J gene. The V gene's germline CDR1 is MNHEY and CDR2 SVGEGT. Trimming took 2 bases from V and 3 from J; bases not matched to a gene: 7. The CDR3 is made up of 15 amino acids.

Comment on this clone: One junction end does not reproduce the germline sequence, and a read error may be involved. Read data end 3 residues before the CDR3 end; the end is taken from the germline J gene. The chain combines TRBV19 with TRBJ1-5, with TRBD1 matching 8 bases. The CDR3 loop spans 14 amino acids. CDR1 is LNHDA and CDR2 is SQIVND in the germline V gene (reference sequence). CDR3 protein: CASTPQGESQPQHF. Partial CDR3 DNA: TGTGCGAGTACCCCACAGGGGGAAAGCCAGCCC.

In regard to this clone: The missing CDR3 end, 3 residues past where the read stops, is filled in from the germline J gene. V usage is TRBV7-6 and J usage is TRBJ2-2, with D possibly matching TRBD1 (5 bases). Looked up from germline, CDR1 is SGHVS and CDR2 is FNYEAQ. The CDR3 runs 17 residues. The CDR3 loop reads CASSLASRRARDEKLFF. The CDR3 DNA, read in part, is TGTGCCAGCAGCTTAGCATCACGCAGGGCCCGCGATGAAAAG.

Comments on this clone: Read data end 3 residues before the CDR3 end; the end is taken from the germline J gene. This sequence joins TRBV29-1 and TRBJ2-7; 8 positions agree with TRBD1. CDR1 SQVTM and CDR2 ANQGSEA come from the germline V gene. The CDR3 totals 11 residues. The junction had 3 bases not matched to a gene; V was cut back by 7 bases and J by 4 bases. Here the CDR3 reads CSATGEYEQYF. The DNA read from the CDR3 is TGCAGCGCGACAGGGGAGTACGAG.

The sequenced part of the CDR3 DNA is TGTGCCAGCTCTCCTACGGGACTAGGGACAGATACC. This gives the protein CASSPTGLGTDT. The entire CDR3 reads CASSPTGLGTDTYTF. J is TRBJ1-2 and V is TRBV18, with TRBD1 identical over 7 bases. The read comes to an end 3 residues before the CDR3 does, leaving the germline J gene to fill in the end. CDR3 length: 15 amino acids. Germline values: CDR1 KGHSH, CDR2 LQKENI.

Of note for this clone: The read finishes 3 residues shy of the CDR3 end, and the germline J gene is used to complete it. J is TRBJ1-5 and V is TRBV6-1; 10 bases align to TRBD1. J gave up 6 bases and V 2 bases, and 7 bases lay outside the gene matches. CDR1 is MNHNS, CDR2 SASEGT, per germline. This CDR3 has 16 residues. The CDR3 is CASSETTGGAGQPQHF. CDR3 DNA, as far as it was read: TGTGCCAGCAGTGAAACGACAGGGGGCGCGGGTCAGCCC.

Notes on this clone: The CDR3 goes on 3 residues after the read ends, and that part is filled in from the germline J gene. J is TRBJ2-6 and V is TRBV19; D perhaps matches TRBD1 (6 bases). The CDR3 runs 15 residues. The V gene's germline CDR1 is LNHDA and CDR2 SQIVND (reference sequence). The germline V and J ends were trimmed by 3 bases and 2 bases, with 8 bases remaining between them. The sequenced part of the CDR3 DNA is TGTGCCAGTAGTATGTCAGGGGCTGGGGCCAACGTC. It yields the protein CASSMSGAGANV. The complete CDR3 reads CASSMSGAGANVLTF.

With respect to this clone: The read is 3 residues too short to cover the CDR3 end, so that end is filled in from the germline J gene. The V and J genes are TRBV30 and TRBJ2-7; D remains unclear. Deletions cut 0 bases from V and 0 bases from J, with 9 bases between. Germline V gene sequence: CDR1 GTSNPN, CDR2 SVGIG (reference sequence). The CDR3 is 14 amino acids. The CDR3 DNA, read in part, is TGTGCCTGGAGTGTAGGCAGTTACTCCTACGAG. Amino acid sequence: CAWSVGSYSYE. The whole CDR3 is CAWSVGSYSYEQYF.

About this clone: The CDR3 end lies 3 residues beyond the end of the read and is filled in from the germline J gene. The rearrangement joins TRBV19 to TRBJ2-1; 9 bases line up with TRBD2. The CDR3 consists of 15 residues. Trimming at V came to 3 bases and at J to 2 bases, leaving 2 bases not matched to a gene. CDR1 and CDR2 (germline): LNHDA, SQIVND (reference sequence). CDR3 DNA, as far as it was read: TGTGCCAGTAGTATCGAGCGGGAGGCCTACAATGAG. This codes for CASSIEREAYNE. The whole CDR3 is CASSIEREAYNEQFF.